The rows below give T cell receptor beta chains drawn from one sample of a study of T-cell reconstitution after alpha-beta-depleted transplantation in children. TCRdb reprocessed the PCR reads via MiXCR and lists one record per CDR3 protein. Among about 980,000 distinct CDR3 sequences listed, about 31% were seen once. Sequenced material: PBMCs, mostly from graft donor cells, taken 360 days after TCRalphabeta/CD19-depleted stem cell transplant. These receptors were collected from a boy in the first two years of life who had a stem cell transplant for SCID, so the T cells may come from the graft donor. Each CDR3 is given with its conserved first and last residue. The order of the fields is V gene, clone size, D gene, J gene, CDR3 DNA, CDR3 protein. A D gene is named only where the DNA matches it firmly. Size values are once, few and many counts, or a class for expanded clones, and some rows have none.

TRBV5-1,.,.,TRBJ2-2,TGCGCCAGCCACCAACCGCCCTACAACACCGGGGAGCTGTTTTTT,CASHQPPYNTGELFF
TRBV2,few,.,TRBJ2-1,TGTGCCAGCAGTGTTTACAGGGTGGATGAGCAGTTCTTC,CASSVYRVDEQFF
TRBV7-2,.,.,TRBJ2-7,TGTGCCAGCAGCCCCTATGAGAGGGGTAGCTCCTACGAGCAGTACTTC,CASSPYERGSSYEQYF
TRBV28,.,TRBD1,TRBJ2-7,TGTGCCAGCAGGTTCGGACAGGGGCCCTACGAGCAGTACTTC,CASRFGQGPYEQYF
TRBV12-3/TRBV12-4,.,TRBD2,TRBJ2-3,TGTGCCAGCAGTCAACTAAAGACTAGCGGAATGTCCGATACGCAGTATTTT,CASSQLKTSGMSDTQYF
TRBV20-1,.,TRBD2,TRBJ2-3,TGCAGTGCCCGTGACTTTCAGCTAGCGGGGGGCCAAGATACGCAGTATTTT,CSARDFQLAGGQDTQYF
TRBV9,few,TRBD2,TRBJ2-3,TGTGCCAGCAGCGTACTCCAAGCGGGGGCCGGAGATACGCAGTATTTT,CASSVLQAGAGDTQYF
TRBV20-1,.,.,TRBJ2-7,TGCAGTGCTCCCCACCGAGCCCTCTCCTACGAGCAGTACTTC,CSAPHRALSYEQYF
TRBV7-2,few,TRBD2,TRBJ2-3,TGTGCCAGCAGCACCCGACTAGCGGGGCCAGATACGCAGTATTTT,CASSTRLAGPDTQYF
TRBV20-1,few,.,TRBJ2-3,TGCAGTGCTGTACTAGAGCGATACCTCACTCACACAGATACGCAGTATTTT,CSAVLERYLTHTDTQYF
TRBV15,many,TRBD2,TRBJ2-3,TGTGCCACCAGCAGAGATCCCGGGACTAACACAGATACGCAGTATTTT,CATSRDPGTNTDTQYF
TRBV7-2,few,.,TRBJ2-3,TGTGCCAGCAGACCTAATCGACTCGACCCTCCCCCAGATACGCAGTATTTT,CASRPNRLDPPPDTQYF
TRBV24-1,few,TRBD1,TRBJ2-1,TGTGCCACCAGTGATTTGCCTCGGACAGGATACAATGAGCAGTTCTTC,CATSDLPRTGYNEQFF
TRBV6-1,.,.,TRBJ2-5,TGTGCCAGCAGTGAAGGGCCCAGTAGGGAGACCCAGTACTTC,CASSEGPSRETQYF
TRBV5-5,few,.,TRBJ2-7,TGTGCCAGCAGCTTGAGCGGTACGAGCTCCTACGAGCAGTACTTC,CASSLSGTSSYEQYF
TRBV25-1,few,.,TRBJ2-7,TGTGCCACCTGGGGGAGTGAGCAGTACTTC,CATWGSEQYF
TRBV4-1,.,TRBD1,TRBJ1-5,TGCGCCAGCAGCCCCCGGGACAGTCGGAGCAATCAGCCCCAGCATTTT,CASSPRDSRSNQPQHF
TRBV6-2/TRBV6-3,.,.,TRBJ2-2,TGTGCCAGCAGTTACGGGTCGGGGCACTCCCACCCCGGGGAGCTGTTTTTT,CASSYGSGHSHPGELFF
TRBV20-1,few,TRBD2,TRBJ2-3,TGCAGTGCTAGCCCCGGGACTAGCGTTTCCACAGATACGCAGTATTTT,CSASPGTSVSTDTQYF
TRBV5-1,.,TRBD1,TRBJ1-1,TGTGCCAGCAGTTTACGACAGGGGGCTGAAGCTTTCTTT,CASSLRQGAEAFF
TRBV29-1,few,.,TRBJ1-1,TGCAGCGCGCGGACAGTCGAAGCTTTCTTT,CSARTVEAFF
TRBV4-2,.,TRBD2,TRBJ2-3,TGTGCCAGCAGCCAAACTAGCGGGGGTTACACAGATACGCAGTATTTT,CASSQTSGGYTDTQYF
TRBV29-1,few,TRBD2,TRBJ2-7,TGCAGCGTTGAAGAACCAGGGAGGGGATACGAGCAGTACTTC,CSVEEPGRGYEQYF
TRBV18,many,.,TRBJ2-5,TGTGCCAGCTCAACCAGTGGAGGTTGGGAGACCCAGTACTTC,CASSTSGGWETQYF
TRBV6-2/TRBV6-3,.,TRBD2,TRBJ2-7,TGTGCCAGCAGCGGGACTAGCGGGGTGCTCTACGAGCAGTACTTC,CASSGTSGVLYEQYF
TRBV20-1,.,.,TRBJ2-3,TGCAGTGCAGGCGATAAGTTAGGGGGAGGCACAGATACGCAGTATTTT,CSAGDKLGGGTDTQYF
TRBV20-1,few,.,TRBJ1-1,TGCAGTGCTACCACTCCGACGGGCCTGAACACTGAAGCTTTCTTT,CSATTPTGLNTEAFF
TRBV7-9,few,.,TRBJ2-5,TGTGCCAGCAGCACCACTGGCCGTGGCGGCCAAGAGACCCAGTACTTC,CASSTTGRGGQETQYF
TRBV7-3,few,TRBD1,TRBJ2-1,TGTGCCAGCCAAACCGGGACAGGGGCGAACAATGAGCAGTTCTTC,CASQTGTGANNEQFF
TRBV4-3,few,TRBD1,TRBJ2-7,TGCGCCAGCAGCCGGGACAGGGCGAGCTCCTACGAGCAGTACTTC,CASSRDRASSYEQYF
TRBV5-4,once,.,TRBJ2-7,TGTGCCAGCAGCCCGCGTGGGGTTGGGACCTACGAGCAGTACTTC,CASSPRGVGTYEQYF
TRBV7-9,few,.,TRBJ2-7,TGTGCCAGCAGCGCCTCCGGGGCGTACGGGAAGTACTTC,CASSASGAYGKYF
TRBV25-1,.,TRBD2,TRBJ2-1,TGTGCCAGCAGGATAGCGGGGGGGCTCAACAATGAGCAGTTCTTC,CASRIAGGLNNEQFF
TRBV12-3/TRBV12-4,once,TRBD1,TRBJ1-1,TGTGCCAGCAGTCCACAGAACAGGGGGCGGAAGCCTGAAGCTTTCTTT,CASSPQNRGRKPEAFF
TRBV5-1,.,.,TRBJ2-5,TGCGCCAGCAGCTTGGGGGACCACCAAGAGACCCAGTACTTC,CASSLGDHQETQYF
TRBV11-1,few,.,TRBJ2-1,TGTGCCAGCAGCTTGAGCTCGGGGGATAGGTACAATGAGCAGTTCTTC,CASSLSSGDRYNEQFF
TRBV12-3/TRBV12-4,.,TRBD2,TRBJ2-3,TGTGCCAGCATTAGCGGGGGGCGACCCAACACAGATACGCAGTATTTT,CASISGGRPNTDTQYF
TRBV20-1,few,.,TRBJ2-2,TGCAGTGCTAGGGGCATGACAGATGGGGGCGGGGAGCTGTTTTTT,CSARGMTDGGGELFF
TRBV20-1,.,TRBD2,TRBJ2-1,TGCAGTGCCTGGGGACTAGCGGTCTACAATGAGCAGTTCTTC,CSAWGLAVYNEQFF
TRBV3-1,few,TRBD2,TRBJ2-1,TGTGCCAGCAGCCAAGAGGGACTAGTAAATAATGAGCAGTTCTTC,CASSQEGLVNNEQFF
TRBV7-9,.,.,TRBJ2-2,TGTGCCAGGGGCCCGGAAGGGGGATGGCTGTTTTTT,CARGPEGGWLFF
TRBV7-3,.,TRBD2,TRBJ2-1,TGTGCCAGCAGCCTAGGGACTAGCGGGGGTTTGGGCAATGAGCAGTTCTTC,CASSLGTSGGLGNEQFF
TRBV20-1,.,TRBD1,TRBJ2-7,TGCAGTGCTAGAAGATGGACAGGACCTCCGAGAGAGCAGTACTTC,CSARRWTGPPREQYF
TRBV24-1,.,.,TRBJ2-5,TGTGCCACCAGTGATTTGGCTTCACGTTCCCAGTACTTC,CATSDLASRSQYF
TRBV7-9,many,TRBD1,TRBJ1-2,TGTGCCAGCAGCCCCACAGGACAGGGGGCGAGAGGCTACACCTTC,CASSPTGQGARGYTF
TRBV7-3,few,.,TRBJ1-1,TGTGCCAGCAGCCCCACAGGGATGGCTCACACTGAAGCTTTCTTT,CASSPTGMAHTEAFF
TRBV20-1,.,TRBD1,TRBJ2-1,TGCAGTGCTGGGGACAGGGCCCATGAGCAGTTCTTC,CSAGDRAHEQFF
TRBV20-1,.,.,TRBJ2-1,TGCAGTGCTAAGGGGAACGGTGAGCAGTTCTTC,CSAKGNGEQFF
TRBV6-1,.,.,TRBJ2-3,TGTGCCAGCAACCCTGGCTTTTTTACAGATACGCAGTATTTT,CASNPGFFTDTQYF
TRBV4-1,few,.,TRBJ2-5,TGCGCCAGCAGCCAAGATCGGCTAGCCCAGCCCACCCAGTACTTC,CASSQDRLAQPTQYF
TRBV6-5,.,TRBD1,TRBJ2-1,TGTGCCAGCAGTTACGGACAGGGAACGGACAATGAGCAGTTCTTC,CASSYGQGTDNEQFF
TRBV12-3/TRBV12-4,few,TRBD1,TRBJ1-2,TGTGCCAGCAGGCCGGGACAGGGAAATGGCTACACCTTC,CASRPGQGNGYTF
TRBV11-1,.,.,TRBJ2-7,TGTGCCAGCAGCTTAGCCAGCAACAGGGACTTCCCCGGCTACGAGCAGTACTTC,CASSLASNRDFPGYEQYF
TRBV5-6,.,.,TRBJ1-2,TGTGCCAGCAGCCGACCGACCGGCGGCTATGGCTACACCTTC,CASSRPTGGYGYTF
TRBV4-1,few,TRBD1,TRBJ2-3,TGCGCCAGCAGTCCAGACAGGGTATGGTTGGGCACAGATACGCAGTATTTT,CASSPDRVWLGTDTQYF
TRBV12-3/TRBV12-4,.,.,TRBJ1-1,TGTGCCAGCAGTGCGCGACAGGATACTGAAGCTTTCTTT,CASSARQDTEAFF
TRBV18,few,.,TRBJ2-2,TGTGCCAGCTCACCACAGGGGATCACCGGGGAGCTGTTTTTT,CASSPQGITGELFF
TRBV2,.,.,TRBJ1-2,TGTGCCAGCACCCCCGGGTTAGGGGACTATGGCTACACCTTC,CASTPGLGDYGYTF